Here is one TCR beta chain with its context. Its antigen is as yet unknown. An end of the junction does not agree with germline; a read error may underlie this. This sample also contains other DNA sequences that code for the same CDR3. The record originates from a study of identifying expanded T cells in peripheral blood. General study points: Differentially abundant clones: approximately 1.3 between replicates, roughly 16 at around 15 days, 19 at four.

The CDR3 covers 12 residues. Germline V gene lookup returns CDR1 KGHSH and CDR2 LQKENI. The assay was immunoSEQ multiplex PCR, and TCRdb's table has in-frame clones only and misses some. Among around 120,000 clones, more than 85% were seen once, and the ten largest hold around 17%. During the collection period, no donor immune events like infections were recorded. The sequence derives from a person aged 18 to 75 in good health. Material for sequencing was blood. The chain joins TRBV18 to TRBJ1-1; D ambiguous. The CDR3 bases are TGCGCCAGCTCAGGACGGGGCACTGAAGCTTTCTTT. It translates to CASSGRGTEAFF.